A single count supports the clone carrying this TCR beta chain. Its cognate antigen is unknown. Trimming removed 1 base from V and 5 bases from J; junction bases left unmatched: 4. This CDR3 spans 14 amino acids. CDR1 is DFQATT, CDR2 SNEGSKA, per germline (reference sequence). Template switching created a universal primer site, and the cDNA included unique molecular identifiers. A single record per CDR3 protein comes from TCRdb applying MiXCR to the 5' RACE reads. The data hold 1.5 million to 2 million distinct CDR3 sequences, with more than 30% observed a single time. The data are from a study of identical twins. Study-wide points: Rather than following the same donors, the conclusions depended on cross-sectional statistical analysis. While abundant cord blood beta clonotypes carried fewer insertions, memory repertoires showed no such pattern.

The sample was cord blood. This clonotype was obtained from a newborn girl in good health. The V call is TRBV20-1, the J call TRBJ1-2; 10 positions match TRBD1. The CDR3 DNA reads TGCAGTGCTAGAGGGGACAGGGGCGCTTATGGCTACACCTTC. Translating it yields CSARGDRGAYGYTF.